The T cell receptor (beta chain) described here comes from a study of T cell repertoires in cytomegalovirus infection. Background on the study: CMV infection and matching HLA type were both indicated by public TCR beta signatures.

Study findings and constraints: CMV-specific TCR beta clonotypes restricted by HLA-C dominated the ex vivo response.

Per the germline V gene, CDR1 is MNHNY and CDR2 is SVGAGI (reference sequence). Trimming removed 6 bases at V and 3 bases at J, with 9 bases between. The CDR3 consists of 13 residues. TCRdb itself ran the reads through MiXCR, one entry per CDR3 protein. The sample yields hundreds of thousands of distinct CDR3 sequences, 30% to 35% seen once. Concerning this clonotype: Its antigen is currently unknown.

The chain is built from TRBV6-6 and TRBJ2-1, with a tentative D call TRBD2 (5 bases). This TCR was sampled from a human donor in good health (CMV status not recorded). Some clones in this sample may be carry-over from other donors' samples. The specimen comprised cultured CD8+ T cells from PBMCs, sampled from culture after CMV antigen stimulation. In DNA form, the CDR3 reads TGTGCCAGCAGCGGACTGGTCTACAATGAGCAGTTCTTC. Protein product: CASSGLVYNEQFF.